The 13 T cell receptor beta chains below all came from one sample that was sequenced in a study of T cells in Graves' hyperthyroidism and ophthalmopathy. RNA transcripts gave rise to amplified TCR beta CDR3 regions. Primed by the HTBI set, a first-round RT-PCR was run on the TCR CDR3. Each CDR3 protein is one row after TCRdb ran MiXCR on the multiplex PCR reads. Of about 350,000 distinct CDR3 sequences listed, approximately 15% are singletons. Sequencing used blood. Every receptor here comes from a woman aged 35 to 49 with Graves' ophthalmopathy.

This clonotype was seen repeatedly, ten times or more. CDR3 loop: CASKDSGSSYEQYF. The CDR3 DNA follows: TGTGCCAGCAAGGATAGCGGGAGCTCCTACGAGCAGTACTTC. The chain combines TRBV28 with TRBJ2-7; TRBD2 matches at 9 bases. The V and J ends lost 7 bases and 0 bases, in that order; junction bases with no gene match: 4. Per germline, CDR1 MDHEN and CDR2 SYDVKM. This CDR3 is built from 14 residues.

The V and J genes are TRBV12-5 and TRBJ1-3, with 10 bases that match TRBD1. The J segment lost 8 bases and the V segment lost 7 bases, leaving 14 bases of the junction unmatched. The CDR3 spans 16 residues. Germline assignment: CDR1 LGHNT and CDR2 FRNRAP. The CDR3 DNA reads TGTGCTAGTGCCCGACATAGGGACAGGGGATTATACACCATATATTTT. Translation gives CASARHRDRGLYTIYF. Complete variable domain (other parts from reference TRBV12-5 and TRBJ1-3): DARVTQTPRHKVTEMGQEVTMRCQPILGHNTVFWYRQTMMQGLELLAYFRNRAPLDDSGMPKDRFSAEMPDATLATLKIQPSEPRDSAVYFCASARHRDRGLYTIYFGEGSWLTVV.

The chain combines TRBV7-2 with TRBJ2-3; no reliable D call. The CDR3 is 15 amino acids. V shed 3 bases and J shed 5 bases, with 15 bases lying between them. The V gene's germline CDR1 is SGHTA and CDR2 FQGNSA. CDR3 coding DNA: TGTGCCAGCAGCTTGGTGTCCAAGATGGGAGATACGCAGTATTTT. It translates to CASSLVSKMGDTQYF.

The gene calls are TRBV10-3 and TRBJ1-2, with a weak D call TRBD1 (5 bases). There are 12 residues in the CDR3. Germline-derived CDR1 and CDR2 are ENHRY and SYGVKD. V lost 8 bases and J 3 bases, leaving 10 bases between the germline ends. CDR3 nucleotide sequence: TGTGCCATCGGGAGGGACGACTATGGCTACACCTTC. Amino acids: CAIGRDDYGYTF.

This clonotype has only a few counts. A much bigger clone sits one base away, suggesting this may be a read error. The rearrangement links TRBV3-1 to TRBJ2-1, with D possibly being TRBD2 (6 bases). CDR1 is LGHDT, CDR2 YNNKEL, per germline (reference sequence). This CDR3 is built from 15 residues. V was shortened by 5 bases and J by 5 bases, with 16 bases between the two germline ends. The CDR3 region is CASSTGLLRDNEQFF. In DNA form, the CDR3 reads TGTGCCAGCAGCACGGGACTCTTGAGAGACAATGAGCAGTTCTTC.

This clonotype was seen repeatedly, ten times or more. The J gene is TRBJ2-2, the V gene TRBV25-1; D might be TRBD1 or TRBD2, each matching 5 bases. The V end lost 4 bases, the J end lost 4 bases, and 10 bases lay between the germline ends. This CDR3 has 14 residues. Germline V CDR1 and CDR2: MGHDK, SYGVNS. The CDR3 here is CASSAQGATGELFF. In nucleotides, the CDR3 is TGTGCCAGCAGTGCCCAGGGAGCCACCGGGGAGCTGTTTTTT.

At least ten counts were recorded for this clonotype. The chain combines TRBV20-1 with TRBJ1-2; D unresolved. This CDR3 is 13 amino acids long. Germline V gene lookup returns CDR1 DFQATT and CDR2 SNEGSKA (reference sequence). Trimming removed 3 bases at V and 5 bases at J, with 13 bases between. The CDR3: CSASFQEAYGYTF. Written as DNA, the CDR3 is TGCAGTGCTAGTTTTCAGGAAGCTTATGGCTACACCTTC.

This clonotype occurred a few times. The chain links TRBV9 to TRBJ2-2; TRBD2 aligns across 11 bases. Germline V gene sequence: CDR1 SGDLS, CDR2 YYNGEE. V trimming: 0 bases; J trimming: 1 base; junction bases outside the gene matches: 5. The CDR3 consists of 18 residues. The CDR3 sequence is CASSVGPGTSGNTGELFF. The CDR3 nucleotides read TGTGCCAGCAGCGTAGGACCTGGGACTAGCGGGAACACCGGGGAGCTGTTTTTT. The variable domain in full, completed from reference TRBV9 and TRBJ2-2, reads DSGVTQTPKHLITATGQRVTLRCSPRSGDLSVYWYQQSLDQGLQFLIQYYNGEERAKGNILERFSAQQFPDLHSELNLSSLELGDSALYFCASSVGPGTSGNTGELFFGEGSRLTVL.

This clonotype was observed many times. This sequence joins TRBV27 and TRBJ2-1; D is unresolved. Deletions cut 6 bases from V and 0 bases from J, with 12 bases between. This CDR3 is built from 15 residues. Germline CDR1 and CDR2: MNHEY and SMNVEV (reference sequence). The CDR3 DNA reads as TGTGCCAGCAGACCTGGACGCAGCTCCTACAATGAGCAGTTCTTC. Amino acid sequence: CASRPGRSSYNEQFF.

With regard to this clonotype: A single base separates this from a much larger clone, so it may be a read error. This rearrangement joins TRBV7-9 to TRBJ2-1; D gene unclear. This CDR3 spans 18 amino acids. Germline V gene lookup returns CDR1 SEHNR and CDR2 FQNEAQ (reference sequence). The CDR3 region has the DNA TGTGCCAGCAGCTTACCGGGCCATTTACCTCTCATTTACAATGATCAGTTCTTC. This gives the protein CASSLPGHLPLIYNDQFF.

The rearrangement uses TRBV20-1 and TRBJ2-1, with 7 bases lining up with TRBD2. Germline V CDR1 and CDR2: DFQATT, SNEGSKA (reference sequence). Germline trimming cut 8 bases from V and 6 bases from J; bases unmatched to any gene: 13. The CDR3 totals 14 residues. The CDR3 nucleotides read TGCAGTACCGTTGTCGCGGGAGTATTCAATGAGCAGTTCTTC. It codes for CSTVVAGVFNEQFF.

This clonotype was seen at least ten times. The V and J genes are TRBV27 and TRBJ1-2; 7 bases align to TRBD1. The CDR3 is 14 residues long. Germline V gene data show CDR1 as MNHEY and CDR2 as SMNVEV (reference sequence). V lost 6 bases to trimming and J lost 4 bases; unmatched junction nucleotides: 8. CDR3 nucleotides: TGTGCCAGCAGACCACGAGGGGGCTCCTATGGCTACACCTTC. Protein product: CASRPRGGSYGYTF.

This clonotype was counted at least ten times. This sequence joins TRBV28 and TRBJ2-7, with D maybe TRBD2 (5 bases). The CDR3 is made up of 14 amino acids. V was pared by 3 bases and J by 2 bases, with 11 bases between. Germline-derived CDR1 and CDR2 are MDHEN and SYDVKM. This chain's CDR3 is CASSLAGVAYEQYF. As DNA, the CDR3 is TGTGCCAGCAGTTTGGCCGGGGTCGCCTACGAGCAGTACTTC. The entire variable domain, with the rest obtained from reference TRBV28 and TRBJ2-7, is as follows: DVKVTQSSRYLVKRTGEKVFLECVQDMDHENMFWYRQDPGLGLRLIYFSYDVKMKEKGDIPEGYSVSREKKERFSLILESASTNQTSMYLCASSLAGVAYEQYFGPGTRLTVT.